This entry is about one TCR beta chain. The antigen is undetermined. Germline assignment: CDR1 SGHNT and CDR2 YYREEE (reference sequence). V was clipped by 0 bases and J by 0 bases; unmatched bases: 4. This CDR3 is 17 amino acids long. This sample was included in a study of T cells in localized non-small cell lung cancer. Measured with immunoSEQ multiplex PCR; TCRdb has only the in-frame clones, and not every one. The sample has 75,000 to 90,000 clones, 84% seen once. Study observations and caveats: Uninvolved adjacent lung showed peak T cell clonality, exceeding tumor. For the top 100 tumor clones, a median approximately 59 also appeared in adjacent lung.

The specimen was peripheral blood, collected before any cancer treatment. The chain links TRBV5-4 to TRBJ2-2; the match to TRBD2 covers 8 bases. The receptor was isolated from a man between 40 and 70 years old with stage I lung adenocarcinoma. The chain's CDR3 is CASSLAAGLANTGELFF. CDR3 nucleotides: TGTGCCAGCAGCTTGGCAGCGGGACTAGCGAACACCGGGGAGCTGTTTTTT.